This record concerns one T cell receptor (beta chain) sequence. The CDR3 sequence is 15 residues long. The junction had 5 bases not matched to a gene; V was cut back by 3 bases and J by 0 bases. Germline lookup yields CDR1 SGHTA and CDR2 FQGNSA. This sample was taken from a study of blood T cell repertoires in COVID-19. Per the study methods: Amplification of reference gene primers provided the estimated nucleated cell counts. Clones were sequenced by immunoSEQ multiplex PCR, and TCRdb holds only the in-frame ones, with some missing. V and J calls and clone size are given by that table; D and trimming were obtained from the DNA. The table lists about 300,000 clones, over 85% of them singletons.

This TCR was sampled from a woman in her 30s with COVID-19, enrolled during active disease. This chain links TRBV7-2 with TRBJ2-7, with 7 bases fitting TRBD1. The sequenced sample was peripheral blood. The CDR3 nucleotides read TGTGCCAGCAGCTTTCGGGCAGGGGGCTCCTACGAGCAGTACTTC. As protein: CASSFRAGGSYEQYF.